This TCR beta chain came from a study of blood T cells in healthy people across ages. The study, taken as a whole, reports: Naive and antigen-experienced cells were not separated, limiting conclusive comparison.

Through a sample-barcoded 5' primer and a J-beta primer mix, a second PCR was run for about 6 to 12 cycles. The template-switch adaptor, which had 12 random nucleotides, put a tag on each cDNA molecule. TCRdb re-called the 5' RACE reads with MiXCR, one entry per CDR3 protein. Altogether 980,000 or so distinct CDR3 sequences are present, about 44% being singletons, with the ten largest covering about an eighth. The sample providers were healthy Caucasian people from Russia, aged roughly 6 to 90. Trimming removed 2 bases from V and 8 bases from J, with 12 bases in between. The CDR3 length is 13 residues. This clonotype was seen more than once but under ten times. Its target is not known.

The chain links TRBV12-3 or TRBV12-4 to TRBJ1-2, with no clear D. Sequencing was done on a sample of blood. This TCR derives from a man aged 25 to 40 in good health. Here the CDR3 reads CASSLMLPRGYTF. DNA for the CDR3: TGTGCCAGCAGTTTAATGCTTCCGAGGGGCTACACCTTC.